Below, 27 T cell receptor beta chains from the same sample are listed, as sequenced in a study of blood T cell repertoires in COVID-19. TCRdb keeps only in-frame clones here, not all; method: immunoSEQ multiplex PCR. The sample gives about 250,000 clones, about 80% of which show up once; 4.5% to 5% is in the top ten. Input material: peripheral blood. The receptor set was obtained from an elderly woman with active or convalescent COVID-19.

V is TRBV28 and J is TRBJ1-2, with D maybe TRBD1 (5 bases). This CDR3 comprises 15 residues. The V and J ends lost 5 bases and 1 base respectively, with 14 bases between them. Germline lookup yields CDR1 MDHEN and CDR2 SYDVKM. Written as DNA, the CDR3 is TGTGCCAGCAGTCCCCGAGGCAGGGTTAACTATGGCTACACCTTC. Protein: CASSPRGRVNYGYTF.

This clone is a singleton in its sample. The CDR3 DNA sequence: TGTGCCAGCAGCCCGCTAGCTATACCGAACACCGGGGAGCTGTTTTTT. It specifies CASSPLAIPNTGELFF. The chain employs TRBV7-8 and TRBJ2-2, with TRBD2 as a possible D gene (5 bases). Germline loops: CDR1 SGHVS, CDR2 FQNEAQ. V was pared by 5 bases and J by 0 bases, with 13 bases between. The CDR3 loop spans 16 amino acids.

The chain carries TRBV28 and TRBJ1-1; possible D gene TRBD1, 5 bases. CDR3 length: 16 amino acids. Trimming shortened V by 4 bases and J by 4 bases, and 19 bases separated the two germline ends. In germline, CDR1 is MDHEN, CDR2 SYDVKM. CDR3 in amino acids: CASSYTPGLAPTEAFF. Written as DNA, the CDR3 is TGTGCCAGCAGTTACACCCCGGGACTGGCCCCCACTGAAGCTTTCTTT. The full variable domain, rest sourced from reference TRBV28 and TRBJ1-1, is DVKVTQSSRYLVKRTGEKVFLECVQDMDHENMFWYRQDPGLGLRLIYFSYDVKMKEKGDIPEGYSVSREKKERFSLILESASTNQTSMYLCASSYTPGLAPTEAFFGQGTRLTVV.

This rearrangement joins TRBV3-1 (or the pseudogene TRBV3-2) to TRBJ2-2; 9 bases align to TRBD2. The CDR3 consists of 19 residues. CDR1 and CDR2 (germline): LGHDT, YNNKEL (reference sequence). Trimming cost V 1 base and J 0 bases; bases outside gene matches: 9. The chain's CDR3 is CASSQGGRSGGPNTGELFF. The CDR3 DNA sequence: TGTGCCAGCAGCCAAGGTGGGAGGAGCGGGGGGCCGAACACCGGGGAGCTGTTTTTT.

This clone was detected only once. V usage is TRBV6-5 and J usage is TRBJ1-1; D unresolved. Germline loops: CDR1 MNHEY, CDR2 SVGAGI. The CDR3 extends over 11 amino acids. Deletions cut 8 bases from V and 6 bases from J, with 10 bases between. CDR3 DNA sequence: TGTGCCAGCCTGAGGTATTCTGAAGCTTTCTTT. It is translated as CASLRYSEAFF.

V is TRBV29-1 and J is TRBJ2-3; D uncertain. Trimming removed 3 bases from V and 3 bases from J, with 4 bases in between. The CDR3 sequence is 11 residues long. CDR1 SQVTM and CDR2 ANQGSEA come from the germline V gene. DNA of the CDR3: TGCAGCGTTGATTATACAGATACGCAGTATTTT. Amino acids: CSVDYTDTQYF.

The chain employs TRBV29-1 and TRBJ2-1; 8 bases fit TRBD1. J gave up 1 base and V 7 bases, and 6 bases lay outside the gene matches. Germline V CDR1 and CDR2: SQVTM, ANQGSEA. This CDR3 is 14 amino acids long. CDR3 bases: TGCAGCGGGAAACAGGGGGTATCCTACAATGAGCAGTTCTTC. Translation gives CSGKQGVSYNEQFF.

A single count supports this clone. The chain employs TRBV9 and TRBJ2-3; 10 bases match TRBD1. The germline gives CDR1 SGDLS, CDR2 YYNGEE. The J segment lost 4 bases and the V segment lost 2 bases, leaving 4 bases of the junction unmatched. The CDR3 runs 15 residues. CDR3 sequence: CASSVSGQGADTQYF. The CDR3 DNA reads TGTGCCAGCAGCGTCTCCGGACAGGGGGCAGATACGCAGTATTTT.

The J gene is TRBJ2-3, the V gene TRBV21-1; TRBD2, the D gene given by the table, was not confirmed from the DNA. TRBV21-1 is shown as a pseudogene. CDR3 length: 16 amino acids. The CDR3 nucleotides read TGTGCCAGCAGCAAAGGCGAGCGGCAGAGCACAGATACGCAGTATTTT. It specifies CASSKGERQSTDTQYF.

This clone turned up a few times. CDR3 in DNA: TGTGCCAGCAGTGGACAGGGGGGGATAAACGAAAAACTGTTTTTT. This translates into CASSGQGGINEKLFF. J is TRBJ1-4 and V is TRBV2; 9 bases are a match to TRBD1. Trimming at V came to 4 bases and at J to 8 bases, leaving 8 bases not matched to a gene. Germline V lookup: CDR1 SNHLY, CDR2 FYNNEI. The CDR3 loop spans 15 amino acids.

This chain uses TRBV9 with TRBJ1-1; D possibly corresponds to TRBD1 (5 bases). V was clipped by 4 bases and J by 1 base, with 8 bases between them. CDR3 length: 13 residues. Germline CDR1 SGDLS, CDR2 YYNGEE. In DNA, the CDR3 is TGTGCCAGCAGCCCCGGGGGGAACACTGAAGCTTTCTTT. It yields the protein CASSPGGNTEAFF.

The J gene is TRBJ2-7, the V gene TRBV5-1; D perhaps matches TRBD1 (5 bases). Germline CDR1 is SGHRS and CDR2 is YFSETQ. The length of the CDR3 is 15 residues. The V and J ends lost 0 bases and 0 bases respectively, with 10 bases between them. The CDR3: CASSLGGHLSYEQYF. The DNA for the CDR3 is TGCGCCAGCAGCTTGGGTGGACACCTCTCCTACGAGCAGTACTTC.

The chain uses TRBV29-1 and TRBJ1-1, with a weak D call TRBD1 (5 bases). This CDR3 has 15 residues. Germline values: CDR1 SQVTM, CDR2 ANQGSEA. With 3 bases removed from V and 4 bases from J, the gap between germline ends came to 18 bases. The CDR3 DNA is TGCAGCGTTGAGCCGGGCCCCCAAAGGGGCACTGAAGCTTTCTTT. Translation: CSVEPGPQRGTEAFF.

The CDR3 spells CASSPGIAGGETQYF. The CDR3 DNA follows: TGTGCCAGCAGCCCAGGAATAGCGGGGGGAGAGACCCAGTACTTC. The V call is TRBV7-9, the J call TRBJ2-5; 10 bases align to TRBD2. The CDR3 runs 15 residues. Germline V gene sequence: CDR1 SEHNR, CDR2 FQNEAQ (reference sequence). V was pared by 5 bases and J by 4 bases, with 7 bases of the junction left unmatched. Looking up the rest from reference TRBV7-9 and TRBJ2-5 gives the full variable domain: DTGVSQNPRHKITKRGQNVTFRCDPISEHNRLYWYRQTLGQGPEFLTYFQNEAQLEKSRLLSDRFSAERPKGSFSTLEIQRTEQGDSAMYLCASSPGIAGGETQYFGPGTRLLVL.

The rearrangement joins TRBV19 to TRBJ1-1; D perhaps matches TRBD1 (6 bases). Trimming removed 1 base at V and 11 bases at J, with 17 bases between. CDR3 length equals 14 residues. The V gene's germline CDR1 is LNHDA and CDR2 SQIVND (reference sequence). In DNA form, the CDR3 reads TGTGCCAGTAGTATAGCGCTGATGAGTCAGGGGGCTTTCTTT. Protein: CASSIALMSQGAFF.

This clone has just one count. The chain couples TRBV29-1 to TRBJ2-1; the D gene is possibly TRBD1 (7 bases). Deletions cut 3 bases from V and 5 bases from J, with 14 bases between. Germline CDR1 and CDR2: SQVTM and ANQGSEA. There are 14 residues in the CDR3. The DNA of the CDR3 is TGCAGCGTTGACGGGGGACAGCAGAACAATGAGCAGTTCTTC. Residues: CSVDGGQQNNEQFF.

The chain carries TRBV7-9 and TRBJ1-1; D uncertain. The germline V gene encodes CDR1 SEHNR and CDR2 FQNEAQ (reference sequence). The CDR3 extends over 13 amino acids. Trimming stripped 5 bases from V and 6 bases from J, with 13 bases between. The chain's CDR3 is CASSAVNGAEAFF. As DNA, the CDR3 is TGTGCCAGCAGCGCGGTGAATGGCGCTGAAGCTTTCTTT.

J is TRBJ1-1 and V is TRBV14; TRBD1 is a possible D gene (5 bases). Trimming took 4 bases from V and 5 from J, leaving 17 bases between them. The CDR3 runs 15 residues. Germline loops: CDR1 SGHDN, CDR2 FVKESK. For the CDR3, the DNA is TGTGCCAGCAGCCTCAGCCTCTTCGGGGGGACTGAAGCTTTCTTT. Its protein is CASSLSLFGGTEAFF. Full variable domain (rest looked up from reference TRBV14 and TRBJ1-1): EAGVTQFPSHSVIEKGQTVTLRCDPISGHDNLYWYRRVMGKEIKFLLHFVKESKQDESGMPNNRFLAERTGGTYSTLKVQPAELEDSGVYFCASSLSLFGGTEAFFGQGTRLTVV.

V usage is TRBV7-2 and J usage is TRBJ2-1, with a tentative D call TRBD1 (5 bases). CDR1 and CDR2 (germline): SGHTA, FQGNSA. The CDR3 has 14 amino acids. Between the trimmed V and J ends, which lost 5 bases and 4 bases, there was a span of 12 bases. The CDR3 DNA reads as TGTGCCAGCAGCGACCGACAGCGATACAATGAGCAGTTCTTC. It specifies CASSDRQRYNEQFF.

J is TRBJ1-2 and V is TRBV2; 8 bases fit TRBD1. The germline V gene encodes CDR1 SNHLY and CDR2 FYNNEI. With 6 bases clipped from V and 9 bases from J, the junction kept 15 bases outside the gene matches. There are 15 residues in the CDR3. CDR3 amino acids: CASRDRADTIRRYTF. CDR3 coding DNA: TGTGCCAGCAGGGACAGGGCTGACACCATCCGGCGCTACACCTTC.

This sequence joins TRBV6-1 and TRBJ2-1; 16 bases agree with TRBD2. This CDR3 is 18 amino acids long. With 1 base clipped from V and 4 bases from J, the junction kept 4 bases outside the gene matches. CDR1 is MNHNS, CDR2 SASEGT, per germline. CDR3 sequence reads: CASSEVGLAGGPYNEQFF. The CDR3 DNA reads as TGTGCCAGCAGTGAAGTGGGACTAGCGGGAGGGCCGTACAATGAGCAGTTCTTC.

On this clone: Other DNA sequences in the same sample also yield this CDR3. J is TRBJ1-1 and V is TRBV5-1; 8 bases are shared with TRBD1. This CDR3 is 15 amino acids long. Germline values: CDR1 SGHRS, CDR2 YFSETQ. The J segment lost 0 bases and the V segment lost 4 bases, leaving 5 bases of the junction unmatched. The CDR3 loop reads CASSPRTGLNTEAFF. The CDR3 nucleotides are TGCGCCAGCAGCCCGAGGACAGGGTTGAACACTGAAGCTTTCTTT.

This CDR3 is CASSLAGPYGYTF. Here the CDR3 DNA reads TGCGCCAGCAGCTTGGCAGGGCCCTATGGCTACACCTTC. The chain employs TRBV5-1 and TRBJ1-2; weak D call: TRBD1 (5 bases). The V gene lost 0 bases and the J gene lost 4 bases, with 7 bases spanning the gap. Looked up from germline, CDR1 is SGHRS and CDR2 is YFSETQ. CDR3 length equals 13 residues. Drawing the rest from reference TRBV5-1 and TRBJ1-2, the complete variable domain is KAGVTQTPRYLIKTRGQQVTLSCSPISGHRSVSWYQQTPGQGLQFLFEYFSETQRNKGNFPGRFSGRQFSNSRSEMNVSTLELGDSALYLCASSLAGPYGYTFGSGTRLTVV.

The chain employs TRBV5-1 and TRBJ2-1, with 9 bases identical to TRBD1. With 4 bases clipped from V and 3 bases from J, the junction kept 5 bases outside the gene matches. In germline, CDR1 is SGHRS, CDR2 YFSETQ. The CDR3 extends over 15 amino acids. The CDR3 reads CASSPGQGYYNEQFF. CDR3 sequence (DNA): TGCGCCAGCAGCCCGGGACAGGGATACTACAATGAGCAGTTCTTC.

V gene TRBV5-1 combines with J gene TRBJ2-1; a possible D gene is TRBD2 (5 bases). This CDR3 spans 14 amino acids. V was shortened by 7 bases and J by 2 bases, with 13 bases between the two germline ends. Germline values: CDR1 SGHRS, CDR2 YFSETQ. For the CDR3, the DNA is TGCGCCAGCGGCGTACTAGGTCCCTACAATGAGCAGTTCTTC. Residues: CASGVLGPYNEQFF.

Details on this clone: Other nucleotide sequences in the sample specify the same CDR3. The J gene is TRBJ1-1, the V gene TRBV20-1; perhaps TRBD1 as D (6 bases). Looked up from germline, CDR1 is DFQATT and CDR2 is SNEGSKA (reference sequence). CDR3 length equals 11 residues. V was clipped by 6 bases and J by 4 bases, with 9 bases between them. The CDR3 nucleotides are TGCAGTGCCATCAGGGGCACTGAAGCTTTCTTT. This encodes CSAIRGTEAFF.

The chain has TRBV10-3 and TRBJ1-5; a possible D gene is TRBD1 (6 bases). The V and J ends lost 10 bases and 4 bases respectively, with 17 bases between them. Germline loops: CDR1 ENHRY, CDR2 SYGVKD. This CDR3 has 14 residues. The CDR3 DNA reads TGTGCCACCCAAATGGGCAGGGGAAATCAGCCCCAGCATTTT. Amino acid sequence: CATQMGRGNQPQHF.